A single sample gave rise to the 21 T cell receptor beta chains below, sequenced in a study of blood T cell repertoires in COVID-19. Sequenced by immunoSEQ multiplex PCR; TCRdb stores in-frame clones only, minus some. The table records about 87,000 clones, 75% of them present only once. The source material was peripheral blood. These receptor sequences come from a woman between 45 and 60 years old with acute or convalescent COVID-19.

This chain joins TRBV19 and TRBJ1-2, with no clear D. This CDR3 has 16 residues. CDR1 and CDR2 (germline): LNHDA, SQIVND (reference sequence). Trimming removed 1 base from V and 6 bases from J, with 18 bases in between. The CDR3 DNA is TGTGCCAGTAGTATAGTTGAATTCCCGCTGAGGCATGGCTACACCTTC. This codes for CASSIVEFPLRHGYTF.

The chain couples TRBV6-5 to TRBJ1-1; the D is unclear. Germline-derived CDR1 and CDR2 are MNHEY and SVGAGI. V lost 5 bases and J lost 3, with 10 bases in between. There are 13 residues in the CDR3. CDR3 sequence reads: CASSRVFDTEAFF. CDR3 in DNA: TGTGCCAGCAGTAGAGTGTTCGACACTGAAGCTTTCTTT.

CDR3 sequence: CASSPEGVGEQYF. CDR3 nucleotide sequence: TGTGCCAGCAGCCCAGAGGGGGTGGGCGAGCAGTACTTC. The chain links TRBV7-9 to TRBJ2-7; the D gene is possibly TRBD1 (6 bases). The CDR3 extends over 13 amino acids. Germline lookup yields CDR1 SEHNR and CDR2 FQNEAQ (reference sequence). V lost 5 bases and J 6 bases, leaving 14 bases between the germline ends.

The chain couples TRBV3-1 (or the pseudogene TRBV3-2) to TRBJ1-1; 9 nucleotides match TRBD1. After removal of 1 base from V and 9 bases from J, the junction contained 6 bases not matched to a gene. Germline-derived CDR1 and CDR2 are LGHDT and YNNKEL (reference sequence). The CDR3 consists of 14 residues. The CDR3 protein is CASSQAAYRGQAFF. CDR3 coding DNA: TGTGCCAGCAGCCAAGCCGCGTACAGGGGGCAAGCTTTCTTT.

This clone was seen ten or more times. The V and J genes are TRBV5-6 and TRBJ1-5; 8 nucleotides agree with TRBD1. Germline CDR1 is SGHDT and CDR2 is YYEEEE. The length of the CDR3 is 14 residues. The junction had 3 bases not matched to a gene; V was cut back by 4 bases and J by 3 bases. The CDR3 DNA is TGTGCCAGCAGCCGGGGACAGGTCAATCAGCCCCAGCATTTT. This sequence encodes CASSRGQVNQPQHF.

The V gene is TRBV7-6, the J gene TRBJ1-1; tentatively, D is TRBD1 (5 bases). CDR3 length: 15 residues. The V end lost 5 bases, the J end lost 8 bases, and 21 bases lay between the germline ends. CDR1 SGHVS and CDR2 FNYEAQ come from the germline V gene. DNA for the CDR3: TGTGCCAGCAGCAGGGGCGGTAGGCCCGGTTTAGAAGCTTTCTTT. Translated, it gives CASSRGGRPGLEAFF. Supplemented by reference TRBV7-6 and TRBJ1-1, the full variable domain reads GAGVSQSPRYKVTKRGQDVALRCDPISGHVSLYWYRQALGQGPEFLTYFNYEAQQDKSGLPNDRFSAERPEGSISTLTIQRTEQRDSAMYRCASSRGGRPGLEAFFGQGTRLTVV.

In nucleotides, the CDR3 is TGTGCCAGCAGCACGCCGACAGGGGCGGTGGGCTACACCTTC. Protein: CASSTPTGAVGYTF. This sequence joins TRBV11-2 and TRBJ1-2; 8 bases are shared with TRBD1. This CDR3 has 14 amino acids. V lost 5 bases to trimming and J lost 8 bases; unmatched junction nucleotides: 10. The germline V gene has CDR1 SGHAT and CDR2 FQNNGV.

The chain combines TRBV3-1 (or the pseudogene TRBV3-2) with TRBJ2-7; 8 positions match TRBD1. CDR3 length: 15 residues. CDR1 and CDR2 from the germline V gene are LGHDT and YNNKEL (reference sequence). V trimming: 6 bases; J trimming: 5 bases; junction bases outside the gene matches: 12. The CDR3 DNA reads TGTGCCAGCAGTCAATTCCCAACACAGGGGGACGAGCAGTACTTC. It yields the protein CASSQFPTQGDEQYF.

V gene TRBV5-6 combines with J gene TRBJ1-5; no definite D call. The CDR3 runs to 18 residues. Between the trimmed V and J ends, which lost 1 base and 2 bases, there was a span of 19 bases. Looked up from germline, CDR1 is SGHDT and CDR2 is YYEEEE. CDR3 amino acids: CASSLRVGPGRGNQPQHF. The CDR3 DNA is TGTGCCAGCAGCTTGAGAGTTGGTCCAGGCCGAGGCAATCAGCCCCAGCATTTT.

This clone was picked up a small number of times. The chain combines TRBV21-1 with TRBJ1-1; no check of the table's D call, TRBD1, against the DNA was made. TRBV21-1 corresponds to a pseudogene. This CDR3 comprises 14 residues. DNA of the CDR3: TGTGCCAGCAGGACAGGGGCGAGGAACACTGAAGCTTTCTTT. This sequence encodes CASRTGARNTEAFF.

The rearrangement links TRBV7-2 to TRBJ1-1, with D perhaps matching TRBD1 (5 bases). This CDR3 region has 14 residues. The V end lost 2 bases, the J end lost 1 base, and 8 bases lay between the germline ends. In germline, CDR1 is SGHTA, CDR2 FQGNSA. This CDR3 is CASSLLGGNTEAFF. The CDR3 DNA reads as TGTGCCAGCAGCTTATTGGGGGGGAACACTGAAGCTTTCTTT.

This rearrangement joins TRBV10-3 to TRBJ1-3, with D unclear. The germline V gene encodes CDR1 ENHRY and CDR2 SYGVKD. CDR3 length: 14 amino acids. The ends were cut back, 0 bases at V and 5 bases at J, with 8 bases in the middle. The CDR3 nucleotides read TGTGCCATCAGTGAGTCTGGGCCCCGAAACACCATATATTTT. Translating gives CAISESGPRNTIYF.

V and J are TRBV7-2 and TRBJ2-1; the D gene is possibly TRBD2 (5 bases). The V end was cut by 5 bases, the J end by 0 bases, with 11 bases between. This CDR3 region has 15 residues. The germline V gene has CDR1 SGHTA and CDR2 FQGNSA. CDR3 DNA: TGTGCCAGCAGCCTAAGCGGAGCCTCCTACAATGAGCAGTTCTTC. Translating gives CASSLSGASYNEQFF.

Notes on this clone: Other DNA sequences in this specimen translate into the identical CDR3. This chain links TRBV28 with TRBJ1-4; D may be TRBD1 (5 bases). V was pared by 5 bases and J by 6 bases, with 16 bases between. CDR3 length: 15 residues. Per the germline V gene, CDR1 is MDHEN and CDR2 is SYDVKM. The CDR3 protein is CASSPTGKGDEKLFF. CDR3 sequence (DNA): TGTGCCAGCAGTCCCACAGGAAAGGGTGATGAAAAACTGTTTTTT. The full variable domain, with the rest looked up from reference TRBV28 and TRBJ1-4, is DVKVTQSSRYLVKRTGEKVFLECVQDMDHENMFWYRQDPGLGLRLIYFSYDVKMKEKGDIPEGYSVSREKKERFSLILESASTNQTSMYLCASSPTGKGDEKLFFGSGTQLSVL.

This clone was recorded a few times. The rearrangement uses TRBV9 and TRBJ1-1; D unresolved. V shed 0 bases and J shed 3 bases, with 9 bases lying between them. The germline CDR1 and CDR2 sequences are SGDLS and YYNGEE. This CDR3 is 14 amino acids long. This chain's CDR3 is CASSVGAVDTEAFF. The DNA for the CDR3 is TGTGCCAGCAGCGTAGGAGCCGTGGACACTGAAGCTTTCTTT.

The chain combines TRBV10-3 with TRBJ2-3, with 16 bases matching TRBD2. The germline V gene has CDR1 ENHRY and CDR2 SYGVKD. This CDR3 region has 17 residues. J lost 7 bases, V lost 5 bases, and 9 bases had no gene match. CDR3 sequence reads: CAISPGTSGGAMNTQYF. For the CDR3, the DNA is TGTGCCATCAGTCCCGGGACTAGCGGGGGGGCCATGAATACGCAGTATTTT.

This clone was detected only once. The chain has TRBV28 and TRBJ1-5; maybe TRBD1 (5 bases). The CDR3 spans 16 residues. Germline lookup yields CDR1 MDHEN and CDR2 SYDVKM. The V gene lost 3 bases and the J gene lost 5 bases, with 17 bases spanning the gap. The DNA of the CDR3 is TGTGCCAGCAGTTTCCTCGGGGGGACCGGGGATCAGCCCCAGCATTTT. Protein product: CASSFLGGTGDQPQHF.

This clone was seen a single time. The chain couples TRBV28 to TRBJ2-1; perhaps TRBD2 as D (7 bases). V lost 5 bases to trimming and J lost 8 bases, with 19 bases between them. The length of the CDR3 is 15 residues. CDR1 and CDR2 (germline): MDHEN, SYDVKM. CDR3 region: CASSLPGGGRDEQFF. The CDR3 region has the DNA TGTGCCAGCAGTCTCCCGGGGGGCGGAAGGGATGAGCAGTTCTTC.

The chain employs TRBV6-5 and TRBJ2-2, with D maybe TRBD2 (5 bases). This CDR3 has 15 amino acids. V lost 8 bases and J lost 0, with 13 bases in between. The germline gives CDR1 MNHEY, CDR2 SVGAGI. As DNA, the CDR3 is TGTGCCAGCCTACCCCGGACTTCGAACACCGGGGAGCTGTTTTTT. This translates into CASLPRTSNTGELFF.

In this sample, this clone turned up a few times. The gene calls are TRBV7-2 and TRBJ1-2, with TRBD1 matching over 9 bases. The CDR3 is 17 amino acids. Trimming cost V 5 bases and J 6 bases; bases outside gene matches: 16. The germline CDR1 and CDR2 sequences are SGHTA and FQGNSA. CDR3 bases: TGTGCCAGCAGCCCTTCCCAAGGCGGACAGGGGCGCGATGGCTACACCTTC. Its protein product is CASSPSQGGQGRDGYTF.

V and J are TRBV2 and TRBJ1-1; D may be TRBD1 (5 bases). The CDR3 runs 13 residues. V shed 4 bases and J shed 1 base, with 7 bases lying between them. Looked up from germline, CDR1 is SNHLY and CDR2 is FYNNEI. CDR3 sequence reads: CASSVTENTEAFF. CDR3 DNA: TGTGCCAGCAGTGTGACAGAGAACACTGAAGCTTTCTTT.